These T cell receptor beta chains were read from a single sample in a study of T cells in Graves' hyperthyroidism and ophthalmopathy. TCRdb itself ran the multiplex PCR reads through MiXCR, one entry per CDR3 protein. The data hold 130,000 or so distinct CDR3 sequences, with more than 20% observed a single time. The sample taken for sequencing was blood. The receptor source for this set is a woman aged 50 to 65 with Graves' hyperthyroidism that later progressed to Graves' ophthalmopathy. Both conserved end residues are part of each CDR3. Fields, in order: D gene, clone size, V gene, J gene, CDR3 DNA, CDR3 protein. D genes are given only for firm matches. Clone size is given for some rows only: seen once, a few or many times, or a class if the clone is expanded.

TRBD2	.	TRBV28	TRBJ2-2	TGTGCCAGCATTCCGGGACTAGCTTCCACCGGGGAGCTGTTTTTT	CASIPGLASTGELFF
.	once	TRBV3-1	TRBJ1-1	TGTGCCAGCAGCCAACTGCGAGGGACTGAAGCTTTCTTT	CASSQLRGTEAFF
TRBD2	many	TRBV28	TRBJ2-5	TGTGCCAGCAATTCCCCCCGGGACTACTCAAAAGAGACCCAGTACTTC	CASNSPRDYSKETQYF
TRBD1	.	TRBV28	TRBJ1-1	TGTGCCAGCAGTATTGTAGGACAGGGGGGGAACACTGAAGCTTTCTTT	CASSIVGQGGNTEAFF
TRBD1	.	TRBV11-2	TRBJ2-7	TGTGCCAGCAGGCCGACAACCGGGACAGGGACCTACGAGCAGTACTTC	CASRPTTGTGTYEQYF
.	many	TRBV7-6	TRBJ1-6	TGTGCCAGCAGCTCGGCAGGGAATTCACCCCTCCACTTT	CASSSAGNSPLHF
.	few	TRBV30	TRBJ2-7	TGTGCCTGGAGTGACATGGGGTCCCCGGCGCAGTACTTC	CAWSDMGSPAQYF
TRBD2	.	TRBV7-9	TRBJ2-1	TGTGCCAGCAGCCACCCAAGCGGTAGCGGGTGGGGCGTTGAGCAGTTCTTC	CASSHPSGSGWGVEQFF
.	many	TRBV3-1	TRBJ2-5	TGTGCCAGCAGCCAAGATCAGGAGACCCAGTACTTC	CASSQDQETQYF
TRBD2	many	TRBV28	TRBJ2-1	TGTGCCAGCAGTTTAGGGACTAGCGGGATATACAATGAGCAGTTCTTC	CASSLGTSGIYNEQFF
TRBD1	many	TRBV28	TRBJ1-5	TGTGCCAGCAGTTTAAGAGGGGGCGCGATTGGCCCCCAGCATTTT	CASSLRGGAIGPQHF
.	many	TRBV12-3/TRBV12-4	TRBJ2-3	TGTGCCAGCAGTTTTGGGGGAAGCACAGATACGCAGTATTTT	CASSFGGSTDTQYF
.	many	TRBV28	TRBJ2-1	TGTGCCAGCAGTTTAAATGGGGTGGATGAGCAGTTCTTC	CASSLNGVDEQFF
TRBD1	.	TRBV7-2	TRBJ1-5	TGTGCCAGCAGCTTAGAAGCCAGGGGGGTATGGGGCAATCAGCCCCAGCATTTT	CASSLEARGVWGNQPQHF
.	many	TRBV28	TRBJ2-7	TGTGCCAGCAGTTTTCCCAGGGGTGCCTACGAGCAGTACTTC	CASSFPRGAYEQYF
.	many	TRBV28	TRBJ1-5	TGTGCCAGCATAGGGAGGTATCAGCCCCAGCATTTT	CASIGRYQPQHF
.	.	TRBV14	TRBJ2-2	TGTGCCAGCAGCCAGTTCGGGGACACCCCCGGGGAGCTGTTTTTT	CASSQFGDTPGELFF
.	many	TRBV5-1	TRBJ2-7	TGCGCCAGCAGCTTGGCGTACAACTCCTACGAGCAGTACTTC	CASSLAYNSYEQYF